This paragraph reports one T cell receptor beta chain. Treatment here: randomized to nivolumab then ipilimumab (arm A) or the reverse (arm B). The data are from a study of sequential checkpoint blockade in melanoma. CDR1 and CDR2 (germline): SGHVS, FQNEAQ. V lost 2 bases and J lost 2, with 12 bases in between. There are 15 residues in the CDR3. Profiling relied on immunoSEQ multiplex PCR, and the TCRdb table lists in-frame clones only, not all of them. The table includes some 13,000 clones, about 79% detected once. The rearrangement uses TRBV7-8 and TRBJ2-5; TRBD1 is a possible D gene (6 bases). The sample consisted of CD8+ T cells sorted from blood (inferred from file names), taken from a patient given nivolumab and ipilimumab in sequence. The receptor's source is a human donor with melanoma. The CDR3 nucleotides are TGTGCCAGCAGCTTACCGGCAGGGGATCAAGAGACCCAGTACTTC. Residues: CASSLPAGDQETQYF.